This T cell receptor beta chain was obtained from a study of beta chain features in type 1 diabetes. Study-wide points: It was not settled here whether HLA type affects TCRB rearrangement. There were fewer insertions and more deletions at the VDJ junctions of type 1 diabetes patients. The study notes PCR might favor shorter templates equally in patients and controls.

Cells sorted by CD45RO/CCR7/CD25/CD127/CD95/CD27 comprised CD4+ naive, central memory, regulatory and stem cell-like memory cells. This clone has just a few counts. Its antigen remains unidentified. The whole isolated RNA underwent reverse transcription, so sequencing captured expressed TCRB transcripts. Sequencing was performed with immunoSEQ multiplex PCR; in TCRdb, only in-frame clones are kept and a portion is missing. Found here are a few hundred thousand clones, over 8.5% of them singletons; the top ten hold 0.03% to 0.035%. The CDR3 is 15 residues long. After removal of 3 bases from V and 1 base from J, the junction contained 3 bases not matched to a gene. Germline assignment: CDR1 SGHNT and CDR2 YYREEE (reference sequence).

Sequencing input: naive CD4+ T cells from blood. The rearrangement uses TRBV5-4 and TRBJ2-7, with TRBD2 matching 11 bases. This clonotype originated in a woman aged 18-29 years in good health. CDR3: CASSWGLAESYEQYF. The CDR3 DNA follows: TGTGCCAGCAGCTGGGGACTAGCGGAATCCTACGAGCAGTACTTC. Drawing the rest from reference TRBV5-4 and TRBJ2-7, the complete variable domain is ETGVTQSPTHLIKTRGQQVTLRCSSQSGHNTVSWYQQALGQGPQFIFQYYREEENGRGNFPPRFSGLQFPNYSSELNVNALELDDSALYLCASSWGLAESYEQYFGPGTRLTVT.